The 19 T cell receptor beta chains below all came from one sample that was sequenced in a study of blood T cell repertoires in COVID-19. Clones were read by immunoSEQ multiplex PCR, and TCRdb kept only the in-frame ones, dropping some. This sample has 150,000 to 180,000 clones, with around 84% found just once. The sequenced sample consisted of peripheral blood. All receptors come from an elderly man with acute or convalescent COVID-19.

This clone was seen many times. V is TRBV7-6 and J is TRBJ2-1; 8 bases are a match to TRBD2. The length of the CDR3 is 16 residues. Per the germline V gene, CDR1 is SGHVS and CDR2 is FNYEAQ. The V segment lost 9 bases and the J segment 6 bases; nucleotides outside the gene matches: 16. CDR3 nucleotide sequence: TGTGCCAGTAAACAAACGCCGGGACTAGAATTCAATGAGCAGTTCTTC. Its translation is CASKQTPGLEFNEQFF.

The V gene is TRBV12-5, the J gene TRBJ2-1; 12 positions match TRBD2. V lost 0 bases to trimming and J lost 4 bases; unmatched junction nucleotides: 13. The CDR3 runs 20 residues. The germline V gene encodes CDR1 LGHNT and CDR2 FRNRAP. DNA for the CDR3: TGTGCTAGTGGTTTGGTTGCCGGGACTAGCGGGCGCGGAACGTACAATGAGCAGTTCTTC. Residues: CASGLVAGTSGRGTYNEQFF.

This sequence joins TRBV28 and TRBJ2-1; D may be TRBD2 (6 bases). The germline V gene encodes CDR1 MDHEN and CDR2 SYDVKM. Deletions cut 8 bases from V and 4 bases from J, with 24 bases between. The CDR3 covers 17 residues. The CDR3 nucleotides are TGTGCCAGCCTTCGAGGGCGGGGCCAAGTTTTTTACAATGAGCAGTTCTTC. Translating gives CASLRGRGQVFYNEQFF.

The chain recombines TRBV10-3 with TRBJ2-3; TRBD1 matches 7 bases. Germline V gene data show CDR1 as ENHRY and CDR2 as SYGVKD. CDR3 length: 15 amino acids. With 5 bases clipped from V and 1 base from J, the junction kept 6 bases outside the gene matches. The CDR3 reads CAISKGQRGTDTQYF. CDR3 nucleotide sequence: TGTGCCATCAGTAAGGGACAGCGAGGCACAGATACGCAGTATTTT.

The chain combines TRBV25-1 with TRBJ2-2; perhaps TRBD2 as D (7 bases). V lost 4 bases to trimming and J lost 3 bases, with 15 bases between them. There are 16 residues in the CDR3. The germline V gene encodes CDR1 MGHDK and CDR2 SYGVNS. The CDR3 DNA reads TGTGCCAGCAGTGTAGGGGGGGGGCACCACACCGGGGAGCTGTTTTTT. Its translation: CASSVGGGHHTGELFF.

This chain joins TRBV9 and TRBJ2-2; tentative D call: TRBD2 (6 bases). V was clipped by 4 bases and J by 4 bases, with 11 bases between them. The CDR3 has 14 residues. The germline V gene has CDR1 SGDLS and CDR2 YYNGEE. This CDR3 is CASSRSGGTGELFF. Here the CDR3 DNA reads TGTGCCAGCAGCCGTTCCGGGGGCACCGGGGAGCTGTTTTTT.

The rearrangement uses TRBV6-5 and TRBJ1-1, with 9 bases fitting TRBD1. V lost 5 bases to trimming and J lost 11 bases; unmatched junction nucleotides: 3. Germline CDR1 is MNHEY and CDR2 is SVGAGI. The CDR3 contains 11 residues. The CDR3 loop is CASSRQGVAFF. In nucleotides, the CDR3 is TGTGCCAGCAGTCGACAGGGGGTCGCTTTCTTT.

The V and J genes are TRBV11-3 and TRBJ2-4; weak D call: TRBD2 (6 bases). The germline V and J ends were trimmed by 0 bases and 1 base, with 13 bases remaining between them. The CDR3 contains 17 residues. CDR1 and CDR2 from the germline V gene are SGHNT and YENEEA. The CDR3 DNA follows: TGTGCCAGCAGCTTAGATCTTGGAGGGGCGGCCAAAAACATTCAGTACTTC. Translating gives CASSLDLGGAAKNIQYF. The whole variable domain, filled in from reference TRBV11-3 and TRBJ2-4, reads EAGVVQSPRYKIIEKKQPVAFWCNPISGHNTLYWYLQNLGQGPELLIRYENEEAVDDSQLPKDRFSAERLKGVDSTLKIQPAELGDSAVYLCASSLDLGGAAKNIQYFGAGTRLSVL.

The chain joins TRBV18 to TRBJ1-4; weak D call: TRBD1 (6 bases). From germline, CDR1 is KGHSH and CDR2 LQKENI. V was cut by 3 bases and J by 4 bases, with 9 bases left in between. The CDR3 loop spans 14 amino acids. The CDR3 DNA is TGTGCCAGCTCACCTCAGGGGATTAATGAAAAACTGTTTTTT. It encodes CASSPQGINEKLFF.

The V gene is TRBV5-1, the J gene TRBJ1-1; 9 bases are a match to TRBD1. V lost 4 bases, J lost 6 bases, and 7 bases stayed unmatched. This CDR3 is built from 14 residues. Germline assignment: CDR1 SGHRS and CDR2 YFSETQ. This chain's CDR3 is CASSRRQGGAEAFF. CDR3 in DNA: TGCGCCAGCAGCAGACGACAGGGGGGCGCTGAAGCTTTCTTT.

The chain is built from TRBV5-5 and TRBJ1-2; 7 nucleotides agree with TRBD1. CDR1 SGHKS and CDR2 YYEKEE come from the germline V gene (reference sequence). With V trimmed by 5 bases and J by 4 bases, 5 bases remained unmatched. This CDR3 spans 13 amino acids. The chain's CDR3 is CASRAAGGYGYTF. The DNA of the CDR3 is TGTGCCAGCAGAGCGGCAGGGGGCTATGGCTACACCTTC.

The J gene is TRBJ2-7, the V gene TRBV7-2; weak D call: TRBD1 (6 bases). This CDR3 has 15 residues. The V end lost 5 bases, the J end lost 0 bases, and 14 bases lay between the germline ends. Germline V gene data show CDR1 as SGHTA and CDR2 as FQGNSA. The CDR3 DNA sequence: TGTGCCAGCAGCCCCGGAATCAGGGGCTCCTACGAGCAGTACTTC. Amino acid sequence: CASSPGIRGSYEQYF.

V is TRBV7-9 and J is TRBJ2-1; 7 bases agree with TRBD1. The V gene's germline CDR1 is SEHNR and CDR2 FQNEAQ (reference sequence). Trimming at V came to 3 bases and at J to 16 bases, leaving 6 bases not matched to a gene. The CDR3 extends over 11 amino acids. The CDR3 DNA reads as TGTGCCAGCAGCTTGGGACAGTTAGTATTCTTC. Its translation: CASSLGQLVFF.

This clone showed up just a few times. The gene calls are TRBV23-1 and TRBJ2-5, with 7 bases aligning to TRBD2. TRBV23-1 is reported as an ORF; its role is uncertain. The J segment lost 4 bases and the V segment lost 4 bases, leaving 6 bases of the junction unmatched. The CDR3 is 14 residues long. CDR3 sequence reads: CASSLREGRETQYF. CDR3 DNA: TGCGCCAGCAGTCTCAGGGAGGGGAGAGAGACCCAGTACTTC.

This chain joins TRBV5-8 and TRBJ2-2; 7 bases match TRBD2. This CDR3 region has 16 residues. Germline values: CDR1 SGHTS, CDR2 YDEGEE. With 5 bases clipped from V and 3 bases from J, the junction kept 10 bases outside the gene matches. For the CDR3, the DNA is TGTGCCAGCAGTCCCAGACTAGCCGTCTACACCGGGGAGCTGTTTTTT. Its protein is CASSPRLAVYTGELFF.

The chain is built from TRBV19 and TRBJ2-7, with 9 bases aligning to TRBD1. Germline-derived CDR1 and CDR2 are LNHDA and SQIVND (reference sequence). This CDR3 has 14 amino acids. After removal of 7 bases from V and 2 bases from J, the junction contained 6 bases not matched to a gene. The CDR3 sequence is CASTKGQGAYEQYF. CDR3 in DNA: TGTGCCAGTACCAAGGGACAGGGCGCCTACGAGCAGTACTTC.

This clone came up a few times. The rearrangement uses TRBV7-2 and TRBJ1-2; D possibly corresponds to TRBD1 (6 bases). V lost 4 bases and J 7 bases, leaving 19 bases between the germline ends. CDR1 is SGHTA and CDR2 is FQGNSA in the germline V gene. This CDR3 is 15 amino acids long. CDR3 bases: TGTGCCAGCAGCTACGACAGGCTCGGAGGAAGTGGCTACACCTTC. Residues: CASSYDRLGGSGYTF.

The CDR3 DNA sequence: TGCGCCAGCAGCGCCGGACTAGCGGGGGGTCGCGAGACCCAGTACTTC. It encodes CASSAGLAGGRETQYF. V gene TRBV5-1 combines with J gene TRBJ2-5; TRBD2 matches at 14 bases. With 4 bases clipped from V and 5 bases from J, the junction kept 7 bases outside the gene matches. This CDR3 has 16 residues. Germline CDR1 and CDR2: SGHRS and YFSETQ.

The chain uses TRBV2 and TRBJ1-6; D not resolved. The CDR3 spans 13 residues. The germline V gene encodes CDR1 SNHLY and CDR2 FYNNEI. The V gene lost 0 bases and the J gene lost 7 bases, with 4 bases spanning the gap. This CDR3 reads CASSEARNSPLHF. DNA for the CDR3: TGTGCCAGCAGTGAAGCTAGAAATTCACCCCTCCACTTT.